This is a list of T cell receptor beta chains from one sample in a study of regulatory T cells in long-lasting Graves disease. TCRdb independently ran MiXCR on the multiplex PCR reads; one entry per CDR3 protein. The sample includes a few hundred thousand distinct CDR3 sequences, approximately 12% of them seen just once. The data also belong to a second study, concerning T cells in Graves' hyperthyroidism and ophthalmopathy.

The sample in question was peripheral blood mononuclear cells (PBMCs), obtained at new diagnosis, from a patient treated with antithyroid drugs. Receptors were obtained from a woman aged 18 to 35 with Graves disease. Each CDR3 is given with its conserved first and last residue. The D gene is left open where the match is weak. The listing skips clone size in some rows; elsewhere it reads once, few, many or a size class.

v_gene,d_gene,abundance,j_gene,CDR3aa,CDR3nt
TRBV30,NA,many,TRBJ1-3,CAWRVANTIYF,TGTGCCTGGAGGGTTGCAAACACCATATATTTT
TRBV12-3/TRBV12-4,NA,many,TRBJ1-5,CASSLGSGAGQPQHF,TGTGCCAGCAGTTTAGGTTCGGGGGCTGGACAGCCCCAGCATTTT
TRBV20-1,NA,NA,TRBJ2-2,CSAQLPGGLSGELFF,TGCAGTGCTCAACTACCGGGGGGCTTGAGCGGGGAGCTGTTTTTT
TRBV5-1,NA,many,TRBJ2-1,CASSLLHQSQFF,TGCGCCAGCAGCTTGTTACACCAATCGCAGTTCTTC
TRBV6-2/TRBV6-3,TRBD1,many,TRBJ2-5,CASSYSAPDRVQETQYF,TGTGCCAGCAGTTACTCGGCCCCGGACAGGGTCCAAGAGACCCAGTACTTC
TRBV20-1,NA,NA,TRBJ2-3,CSASWGTAKKDTQYF,TGCAGTGCTTCATGGGGGACTGCAAAAAAAGATACGCAGTATTTT
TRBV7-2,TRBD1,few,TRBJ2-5,CASSLNDDRGVVRYF,TGTGCCAGCAGCTTAAATGATGACAGGGGGGTGGTCAGGTACTTC
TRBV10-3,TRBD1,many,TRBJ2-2,CAITPSRDSRTGELFF,TGTGCCATCACCCCCTCCCGGGACAGTAGGACCGGGGAGCTGTTTTTT
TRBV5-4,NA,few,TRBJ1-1,CASSLQGREAFF,TGTGCCAGCAGCTTGCAGGGGCGTGAAGCTTTCTTT
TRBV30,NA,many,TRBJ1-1,CAWSAVFFRNTEAFF,TGTGCCTGGAGTGCAGTGTTTTTCAGGAACACTGAAGCTTTCTTT
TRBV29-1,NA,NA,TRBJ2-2,CSVEDGERANTGELFF,TGCAGCGTTGAAGATGGGGAGCGGGCGAACACCGGGGAGCTGTTTTTT
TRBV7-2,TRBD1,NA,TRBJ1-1,CASSLGGQGSEAFF,TGTGCCAGCAGCTTAGGGGGACAGGGGTCTGAAGCTTTCTTT
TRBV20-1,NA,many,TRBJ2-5,CSALGADQETQYF,TGCAGTGCCCTCGGAGCGGACCAAGAGACCCAGTACTTC
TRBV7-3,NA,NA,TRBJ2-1,CASSLGPGVMGNEQFF,TGTGCCAGCAGCTTAGGTCCGGGAGTCATGGGCAATGAGCAGTTCTTC
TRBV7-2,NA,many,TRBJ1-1,CASSPGKPGGFHKNTEAFF,TGTGCCAGCAGCCCTGGAAAACCCGGCGGGTTCCACAAGAACACTGAAGCTTTCTTT
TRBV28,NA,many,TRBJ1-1,CASSSQRSGPRAFF,TGTGCCAGCAGTTCCCAACGGTCCGGGCCGAGAGCTTTCTTT
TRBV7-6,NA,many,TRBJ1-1,CASSTTGEAFF,TGTGCCAGCAGCACAACCGGGGAAGCTTTCTTT
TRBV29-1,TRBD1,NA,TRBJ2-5,CSVEDDYRDREETQYF,TGCAGCGTTGAAGACGACTACCGGGACAGGGAAGAGACCCAGTACTTC
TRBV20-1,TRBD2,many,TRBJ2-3,CSAHTSGGVTDTQYF,TGCAGTGCCCACACTAGCGGGGGGGTCACAGATACGCAGTATTTT
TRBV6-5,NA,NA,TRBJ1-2,CASSYTDGTNYGYTF,TGTGCCAGCAGTTACACGGACGGGACGAACTATGGCTACACCTTC
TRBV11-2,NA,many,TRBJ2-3,CASRFPPSPPQYF,TGTGCCAGCAGATTTCCCCCGAGTCCCCCGCAGTATTTT
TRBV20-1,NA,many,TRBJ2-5,CSARNEAAFQETQYF,TGCAGTGCTAGAAATGAGGCGGCATTCCAAGAGACCCAGTACTTC
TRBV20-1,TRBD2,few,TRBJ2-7,CSAFVSHAVGRTYEQYF,TGCAGTGCCTTCGTCAGTCATGCTGTCGGGAGGACCTACGAGCAGTACTTC
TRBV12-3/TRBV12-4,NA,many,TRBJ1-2,CASSLWGWWYGYTF,TGTGCCAGCAGTCTCTGGGGATGGTGGTATGGCTACACCTTC
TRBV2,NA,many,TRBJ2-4,CASSGTVLAKNIQYF,TGTGCCAGCAGTGGGACAGTCCTAGCCAAAAACATTCAGTACTTC
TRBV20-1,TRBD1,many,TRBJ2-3,CSARPDRGHTDTQYF,TGCAGTGCTAGACCCGACAGGGGCCACACAGATACGCAGTATTTT
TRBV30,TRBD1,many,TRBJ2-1,CAWSQGAYNEQFF,TGTGCCTGGAGTCAGGGGGCCTACAATGAGCAGTTCTTC
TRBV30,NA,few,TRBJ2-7,CAWRNYYEQYF,TGTGCCTGGAGGAATTACTACGAGCAGTACTTC
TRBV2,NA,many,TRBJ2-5,CASSDSSQETQYF,TGTGCCAGCAGTGACAGCTCACAAGAGACCCAGTACTTC
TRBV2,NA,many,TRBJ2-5,CASSGTQKERETQYF,TGTGCCAGCAGTGGGACCCAGAAGGAAAGAGAGACCCAGTACTTC
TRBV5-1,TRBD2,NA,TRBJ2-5,CASSPFSAGDQETQYF,TGCGCCAGCAGCCCCTTCTCAGCGGGGGACCAAGAGACCCAGTACTTC
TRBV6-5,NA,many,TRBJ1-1,CASSYYPAMNTEAFF,TGTGCCAGCAGTTATTACCCAGCTATGAACACTGAAGCTTTCTTT
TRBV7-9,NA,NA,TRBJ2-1,CASSLAQRFTFF,TGTGCCAGCAGCTTAGCGCAGCGGTTTACGTTCTTC
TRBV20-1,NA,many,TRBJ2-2,CSARGPRPGELFF,TGCAGTGCTAGAGGCCCTAGACCCGGGGAGCTGTTTTTT
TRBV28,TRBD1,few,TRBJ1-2,CASSFDRGWYGYTF,TGTGCCAGCAGTTTTGACAGGGGGTGGTATGGCTACACCTTC
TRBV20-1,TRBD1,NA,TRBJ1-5,CSARRTGVSNQPQHF,TGCAGTGCTAGACGGACAGGGGTGAGCAATCAGCCCCAGCATTTT
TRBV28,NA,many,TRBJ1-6,CASSPAPDSLRSPLHF,TGTGCCAGCAGCCCTGCTCCGGACAGTCTCCGTTCACCCCTCCACTTT
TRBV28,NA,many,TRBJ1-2,CASSFPVFLNYGYTF,TGTGCCAGCAGTTTCCCCGTCTTCCTTAACTATGGCTACACCTTC
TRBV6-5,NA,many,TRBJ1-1,CASSYLAENTEAFF,TGTGCCAGCAGTTACCTGGCGGAGAACACTGAAGCTTTCTTT
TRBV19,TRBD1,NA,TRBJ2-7,CASSIGQGSYEQYF,TGTGCCAGTAGTATCGGACAGGGCTCCTACGAGCAGTACTTC
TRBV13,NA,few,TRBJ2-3,CASSGSTGVGADTQYF,TGTGCCAGCAGCGGATCGACGGGCGTAGGAGCAGATACGCAGTATTTT
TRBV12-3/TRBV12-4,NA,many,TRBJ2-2,CASSPYDTGELFF,TGTGCCAGCAGCCCCTACGACACCGGGGAGCTGTTTTTT
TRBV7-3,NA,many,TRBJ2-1,CASSPGPGSEQFF,TGTGCCAGCAGCCCCGGACCGGGCTCAGAGCAGTTCTTC
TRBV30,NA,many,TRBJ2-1,CAWSRMGHNEQFF,TGTGCCTGGAGTAGAATGGGTCACAATGAGCAGTTCTTC
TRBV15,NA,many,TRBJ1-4,CATSGLQGNLNEKLFF,TGTGCCACCAGCGGACTACAGGGAAACCTGAATGAAAAACTGTTTTTT
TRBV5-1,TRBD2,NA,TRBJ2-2,CASLLGLAGTGELFF,TGCGCCAGCCTCCTGGGACTAGCGGGCACCGGGGAGCTGTTTTTT
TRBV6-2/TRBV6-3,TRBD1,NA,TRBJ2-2,CASQRLRGSGELFF,TGTGCCAGTCAGAGGCTCAGGGGGTCCGGGGAGCTGTTTTTT
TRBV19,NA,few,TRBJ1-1,CATAQGPLNTEAFF,TGTGCCACCGCCCAGGGGCCGCTGAACACTGAAGCTTTCTTT
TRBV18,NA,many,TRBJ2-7,CASSPGAGGYEQYF,TGTGCCAGCTCACCTGGCGCCGGGGGCTACGAGCAGTACTTC
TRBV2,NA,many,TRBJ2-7,CASSVGTATYEQYF,TGTGCCAGCAGTGTAGGGACGGCAACCTACGAGCAGTACTTC
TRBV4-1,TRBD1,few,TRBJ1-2,CASSQPRDRVEGYTF,TGCGCCAGCAGCCAACCCCGGGACAGGGTAGAAGGCTACACCTTC
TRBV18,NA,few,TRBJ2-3,CASSPERAASTDTQYF,TGTGCCAGCTCACCAGAGCGAGCGGCCAGCACAGATACGCAGTATTTT
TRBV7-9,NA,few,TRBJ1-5,CASSLAPPQPQHF,TGTGCCAGCAGCTTAGCCCCGCCTCAGCCCCAGCATTTT
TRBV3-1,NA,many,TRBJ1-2,CASSPGYGYGYTF,TGTGCCAGCAGTCCAGGATACGGCTATGGCTACACCTTC
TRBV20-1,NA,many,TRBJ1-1,CSARDTQNTEAFF,TGCAGTGCTAGAGATACCCAGAACACTGAAGCTTTCTTT